The clone carrying this TCR beta chain was seen once. The CDR3 extends over 13 amino acids. V lost 3 bases and J 6 bases, leaving 10 bases between the germline ends. The sample originates from a study of blood T cell repertoires in COVID-19. Study as a whole: Acute-phase and convalescent COVID-19 samples originated in the United States, Italy and Spain. The analysed material was cDNA or gDNA that came from T cells, B-cell-depleted T cells, or PBMCs.

Sequencing was performed with immunoSEQ multiplex PCR; in TCRdb, only in-frame clones are kept and a portion is missing. Altogether about 140,000 clones are present, about 80% being singletons, with the ten largest covering approximately 3.5%. The sample comprised peripheral blood. The TCR comes from a man between 65 and 79 years old who had recovered from COVID-19. This chain joins TRBV12-3 or TRBV12-4 and TRBJ2-3; D call uncertain. The CDR3 loop is CASSFRAGDTQYF. The CDR3 nucleotides are TGTGCCAGCAGTTTTCGCGCCGGGGATACGCAGTATTTT.